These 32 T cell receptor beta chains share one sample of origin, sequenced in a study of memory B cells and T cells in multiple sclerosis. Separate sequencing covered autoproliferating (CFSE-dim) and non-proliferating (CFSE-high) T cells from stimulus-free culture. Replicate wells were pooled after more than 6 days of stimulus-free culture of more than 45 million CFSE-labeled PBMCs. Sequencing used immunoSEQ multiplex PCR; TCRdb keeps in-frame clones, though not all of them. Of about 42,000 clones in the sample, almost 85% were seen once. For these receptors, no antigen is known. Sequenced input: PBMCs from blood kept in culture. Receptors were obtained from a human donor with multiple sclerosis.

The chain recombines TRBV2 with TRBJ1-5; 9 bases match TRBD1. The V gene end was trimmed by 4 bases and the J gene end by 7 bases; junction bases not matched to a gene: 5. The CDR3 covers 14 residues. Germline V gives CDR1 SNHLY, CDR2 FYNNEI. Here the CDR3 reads CASSGTGASQPQHF. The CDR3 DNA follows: TGTGCCAGCAGTGGGACAGGGGCCAGCCAGCCCCAGCATTTT.

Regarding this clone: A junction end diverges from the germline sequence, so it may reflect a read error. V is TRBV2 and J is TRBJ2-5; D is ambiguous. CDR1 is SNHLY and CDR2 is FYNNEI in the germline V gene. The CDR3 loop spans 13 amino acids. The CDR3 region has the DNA TGTGCCAGCACTGAATTATTTCAAGAGACCCAGTACTTC. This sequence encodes CASTELFQETQYF.

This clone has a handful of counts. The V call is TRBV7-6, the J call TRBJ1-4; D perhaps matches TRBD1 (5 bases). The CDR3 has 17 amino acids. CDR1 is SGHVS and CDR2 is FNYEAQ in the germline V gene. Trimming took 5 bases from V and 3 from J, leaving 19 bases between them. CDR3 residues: CASSPDSEPFPNEKLFF. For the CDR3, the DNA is TGTGCCAGCAGCCCTGACAGCGAGCCCTTTCCTAATGAAAAACTGTTTTTT.

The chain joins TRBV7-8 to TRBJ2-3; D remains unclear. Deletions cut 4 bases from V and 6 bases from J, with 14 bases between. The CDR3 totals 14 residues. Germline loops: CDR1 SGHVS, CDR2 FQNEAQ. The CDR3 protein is CASSSTRGWDTQYF. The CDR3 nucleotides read TGTGCCAGCAGCTCAACCCGTGGGTGGGATACGCAGTATTTT.

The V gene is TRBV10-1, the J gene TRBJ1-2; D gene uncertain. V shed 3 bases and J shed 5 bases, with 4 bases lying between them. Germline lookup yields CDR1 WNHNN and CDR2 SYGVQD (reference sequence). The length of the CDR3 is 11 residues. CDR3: CASSDGYGYTF. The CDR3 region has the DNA TGCGCCAGCAGTGACGGGTATGGCTACACCTTC.

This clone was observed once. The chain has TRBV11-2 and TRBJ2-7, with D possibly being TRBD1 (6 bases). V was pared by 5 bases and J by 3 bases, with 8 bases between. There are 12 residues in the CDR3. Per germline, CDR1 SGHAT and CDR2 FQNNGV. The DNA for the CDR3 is TGTGCCAGCAGCATGACAGGCTACGAGCAGTACTTC. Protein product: CASSMTGYEQYF.

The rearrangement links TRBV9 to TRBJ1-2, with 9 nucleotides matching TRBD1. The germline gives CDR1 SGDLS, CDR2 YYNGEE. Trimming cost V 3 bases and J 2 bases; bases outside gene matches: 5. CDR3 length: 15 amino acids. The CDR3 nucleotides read TGTGCCAGCAGCGCCGGGACAGGGAGGAACTATGGCTACACCTTC. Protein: CASSAGTGRNYGYTF.

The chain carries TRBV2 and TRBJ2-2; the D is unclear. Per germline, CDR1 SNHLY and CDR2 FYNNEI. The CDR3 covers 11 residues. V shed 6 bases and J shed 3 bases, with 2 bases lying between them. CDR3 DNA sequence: TGTGCCAGCAGCTACACCGGGGAGCTGTTTTTT. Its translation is CASSYTGELFF. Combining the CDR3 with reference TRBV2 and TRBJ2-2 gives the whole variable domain EPEVTQTPSHQVTQMGQEVILRCVPISNHLYFYWYRQILGQKVEFLVSFYNNEISEKSEIFDDQFSVERPDGSNFTLKIRSTKLEDSAMYFCASSYTGELFFGEGSRLTVL.

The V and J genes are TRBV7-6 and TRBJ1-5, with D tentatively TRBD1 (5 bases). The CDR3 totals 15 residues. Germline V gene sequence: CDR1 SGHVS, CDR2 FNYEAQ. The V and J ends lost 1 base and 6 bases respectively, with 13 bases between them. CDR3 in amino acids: CASSLEGYFGQPQHF. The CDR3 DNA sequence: TGTGCCAGCAGCTTAGAGGGGTATTTTGGTCAGCCCCAGCATTTT.

This chain's CDR3 is CASVKTGGTEAFF. CDR3 nucleotides: TGTGCCAGCGTTAAGACAGGGGGCACTGAAGCTTTCTTT. V usage is TRBV2 and J usage is TRBJ1-1, with 9 bases lining up with TRBD1. The CDR3 length is 13 residues. Germline V gene data show CDR1 as SNHLY and CDR2 as FYNNEI. Trimming cost V 8 bases and J 4 bases; bases outside gene matches: 5.

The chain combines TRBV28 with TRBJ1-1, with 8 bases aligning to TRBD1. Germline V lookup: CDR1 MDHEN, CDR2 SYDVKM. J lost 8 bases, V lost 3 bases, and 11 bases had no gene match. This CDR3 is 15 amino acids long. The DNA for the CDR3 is TGTGCCAGCAGTTTTGCAAGCAGGGGGCGAAAAGAAGCTTTCTTT. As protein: CASSFASRGRKEAFF.

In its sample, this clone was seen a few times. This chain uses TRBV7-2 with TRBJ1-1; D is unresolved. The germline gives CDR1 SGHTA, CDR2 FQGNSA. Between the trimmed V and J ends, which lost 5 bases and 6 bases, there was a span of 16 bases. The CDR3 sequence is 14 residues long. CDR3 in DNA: TGTGCCAGCAGCCCGGCCCGTGCTTCGGCTGAAGCTTTCTTT. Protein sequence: CASSPARASAEAFF.

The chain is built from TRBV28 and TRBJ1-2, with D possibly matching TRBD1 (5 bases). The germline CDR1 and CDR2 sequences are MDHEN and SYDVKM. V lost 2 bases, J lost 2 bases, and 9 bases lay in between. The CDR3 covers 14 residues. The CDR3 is CASSLRGVNYGYTF. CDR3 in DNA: TGTGCCAGCAGTTTAAGAGGGGTAAACTATGGCTACACCTTC.

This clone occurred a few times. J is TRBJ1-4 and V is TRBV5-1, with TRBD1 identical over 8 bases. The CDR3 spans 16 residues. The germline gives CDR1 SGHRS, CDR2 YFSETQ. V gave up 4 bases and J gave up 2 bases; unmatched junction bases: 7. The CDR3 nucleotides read TGCGCCAGCAGCGTTAGACAGGGGAGGACTAATGAAAAACTGTTTTTT. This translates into CASSVRQGRTNEKLFF. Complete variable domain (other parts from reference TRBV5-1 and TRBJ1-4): KAGVTQTPRYLIKTRGQQVTLSCSPISGHRSVSWYQQTPGQGLQFLFEYFSETQRNKGNFPGRFSGRQFSNSRSEMNVSTLELGDSALYLCASSVRQGRTNEKLFFGSGTQLSVL.

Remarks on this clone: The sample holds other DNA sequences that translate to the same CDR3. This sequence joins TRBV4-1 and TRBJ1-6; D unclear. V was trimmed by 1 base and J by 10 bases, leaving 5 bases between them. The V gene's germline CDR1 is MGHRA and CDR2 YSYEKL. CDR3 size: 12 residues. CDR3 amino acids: CASSQGWSPLHF. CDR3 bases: TGCGCCAGCAGCCAAGGTTGGTCACCCCTCCACTTT.

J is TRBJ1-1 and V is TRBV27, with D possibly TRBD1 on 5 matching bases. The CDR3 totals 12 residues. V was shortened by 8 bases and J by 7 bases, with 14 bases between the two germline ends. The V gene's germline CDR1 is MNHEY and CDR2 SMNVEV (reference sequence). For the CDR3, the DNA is TGTGCCAGCTCCCAGATGGGGGGTGAAGCTTTCTTT. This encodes CASSQMGGEAFF.

The CDR3 DNA reads TGTGCCAGCAGTCCTAGGCGGCGGGGGACGGGTGAGCAGTTCTTC. Protein sequence: CASSPRRRGTGEQFF. The rearrangement uses TRBV28 and TRBJ2-1; 7 bases fit TRBD2. V lost 5 bases and J lost 9; bases outside the gene matches: 13. CDR3 size: 15 residues. CDR1 is MDHEN, CDR2 SYDVKM, per germline.

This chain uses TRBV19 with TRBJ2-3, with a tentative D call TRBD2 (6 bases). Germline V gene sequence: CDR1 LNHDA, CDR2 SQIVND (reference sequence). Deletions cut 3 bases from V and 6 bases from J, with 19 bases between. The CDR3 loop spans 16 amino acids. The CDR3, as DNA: TGTGCCAGTAGTATTCTGGCGGGGCGTTCGGTGGATACGCAGTATTTT. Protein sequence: CASSILAGRSVDTQYF.

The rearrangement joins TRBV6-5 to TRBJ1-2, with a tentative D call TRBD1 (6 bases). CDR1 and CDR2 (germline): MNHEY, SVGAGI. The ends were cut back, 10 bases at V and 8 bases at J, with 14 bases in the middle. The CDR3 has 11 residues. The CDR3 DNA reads TGTGCCACCCAGGGGCCGTTCGGCTACACCTTC. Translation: CATQGPFGYTF.

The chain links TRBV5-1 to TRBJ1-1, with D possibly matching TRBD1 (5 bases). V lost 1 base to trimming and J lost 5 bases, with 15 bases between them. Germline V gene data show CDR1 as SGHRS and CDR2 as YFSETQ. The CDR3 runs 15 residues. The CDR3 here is CASSLSGSQATEAFF. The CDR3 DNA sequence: TGCGCCAGCAGCTTGTCAGGGTCCCAAGCTACTGAAGCTTTCTTT.

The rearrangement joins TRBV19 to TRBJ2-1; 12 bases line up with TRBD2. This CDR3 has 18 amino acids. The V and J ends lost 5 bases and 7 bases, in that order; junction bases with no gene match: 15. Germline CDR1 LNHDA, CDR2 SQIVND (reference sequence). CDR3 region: CASSRMSSGGALSNEQFF. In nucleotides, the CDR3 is TGTGCCAGTAGTCGGATGTCTAGCGGGGGGGCCTTGAGTAATGAGCAGTTCTTC. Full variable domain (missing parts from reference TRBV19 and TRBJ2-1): DGGITQSPKYLFRKEGQNVTLSCEQNLNHDAMYWYRQDPGQGLRLIYYSQIVNDFQKGDIAEGYSVSREKKESFPLTVTSAQKNPTAFYLCASSRMSSGGALSNEQFFGPGTRLTVL.

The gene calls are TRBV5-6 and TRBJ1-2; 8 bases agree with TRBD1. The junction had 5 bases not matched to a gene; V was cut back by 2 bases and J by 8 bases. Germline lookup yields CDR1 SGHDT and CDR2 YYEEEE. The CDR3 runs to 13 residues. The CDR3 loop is CASSFGQGQGYTF. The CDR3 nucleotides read TGTGCCAGCAGCTTCGGACAGGGTCAAGGCTACACCTTC.

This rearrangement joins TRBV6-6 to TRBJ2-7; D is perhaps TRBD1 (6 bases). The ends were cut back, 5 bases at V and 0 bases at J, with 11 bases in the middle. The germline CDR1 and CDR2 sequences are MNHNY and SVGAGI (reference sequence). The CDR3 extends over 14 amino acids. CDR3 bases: TGTGCCAGCAGTCTCACAGGGAGCTCCTACGAGCAGTACTTC. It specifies CASSLTGSSYEQYF.

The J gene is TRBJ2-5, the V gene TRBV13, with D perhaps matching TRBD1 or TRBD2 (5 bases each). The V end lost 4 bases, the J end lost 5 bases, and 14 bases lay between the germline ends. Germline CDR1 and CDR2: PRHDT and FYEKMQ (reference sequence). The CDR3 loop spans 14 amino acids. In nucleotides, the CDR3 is TGTGCCAGCAGCTCAACCGGGGCCGGGGAGACCCAGTACTTC. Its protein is CASSSTGAGETQYF.

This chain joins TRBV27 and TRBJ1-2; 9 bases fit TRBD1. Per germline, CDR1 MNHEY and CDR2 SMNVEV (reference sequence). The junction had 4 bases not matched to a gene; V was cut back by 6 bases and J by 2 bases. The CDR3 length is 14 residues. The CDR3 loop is CASRPTGGNYGYTF. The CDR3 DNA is TGTGCCAGCAGACCAACAGGGGGCAACTATGGCTACACCTTC.

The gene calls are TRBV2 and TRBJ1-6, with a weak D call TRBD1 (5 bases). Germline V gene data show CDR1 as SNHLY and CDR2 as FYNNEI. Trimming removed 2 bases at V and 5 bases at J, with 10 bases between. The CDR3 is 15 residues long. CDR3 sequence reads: CASSERRGNNSPLHF. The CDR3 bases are TGTGCCAGCAGTGAAAGAAGGGGCAATAATTCACCCCTCCACTTT.

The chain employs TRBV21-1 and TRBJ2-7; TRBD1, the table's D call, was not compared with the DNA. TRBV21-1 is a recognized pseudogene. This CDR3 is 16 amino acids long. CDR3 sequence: CASRGPMLHVLDEQYF. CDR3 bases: TGTGCCAGCAGGGGGCCAATGCTACACGTGTTAGACGAGCAGTACTTC.

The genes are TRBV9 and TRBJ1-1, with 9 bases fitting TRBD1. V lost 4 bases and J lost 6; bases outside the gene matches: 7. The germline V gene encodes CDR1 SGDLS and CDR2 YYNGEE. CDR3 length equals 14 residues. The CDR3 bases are TGTGCCAGCAGCCCGACTAGACAGGGGGCTGAAGCTTTCTTT. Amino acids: CASSPTRQGAEAFF. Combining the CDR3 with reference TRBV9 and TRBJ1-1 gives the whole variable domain DSGVTQTPKHLITATGQRVTLRCSPRSGDLSVYWYQQSLDQGLQFLIQYYNGEERAKGNILERFSAQQFPDLHSELNLSSLELGDSALYFCASSPTRQGAEAFFGQGTRLTVV.

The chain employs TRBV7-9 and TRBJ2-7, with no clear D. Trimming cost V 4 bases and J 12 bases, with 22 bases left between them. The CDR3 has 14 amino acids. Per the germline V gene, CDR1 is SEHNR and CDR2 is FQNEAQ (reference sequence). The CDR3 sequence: CASSYSLDVSEWYF. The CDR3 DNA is TGTGCCAGCAGCTACTCGCTGGACGTCTCGGAGTGGTACTTC.

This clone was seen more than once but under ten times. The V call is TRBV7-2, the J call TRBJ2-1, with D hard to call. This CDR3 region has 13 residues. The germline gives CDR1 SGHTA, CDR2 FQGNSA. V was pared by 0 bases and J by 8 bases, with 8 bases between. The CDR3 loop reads CASSLAPGDEQFF. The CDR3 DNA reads TGTGCCAGCAGCTTAGCGCCAGGAGATGAGCAGTTCTTC.

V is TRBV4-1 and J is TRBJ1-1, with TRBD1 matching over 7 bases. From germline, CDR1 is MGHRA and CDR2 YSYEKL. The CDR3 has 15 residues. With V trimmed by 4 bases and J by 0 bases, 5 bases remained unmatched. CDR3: CASSLEGAVNTEAFF. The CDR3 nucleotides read TGCGCCAGCAGCCTTGAGGGGGCGGTGAACACTGAAGCTTTCTTT.

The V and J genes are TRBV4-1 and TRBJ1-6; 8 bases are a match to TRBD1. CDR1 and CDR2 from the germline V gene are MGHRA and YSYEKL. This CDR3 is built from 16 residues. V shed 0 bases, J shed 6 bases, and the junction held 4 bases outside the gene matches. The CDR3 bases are TGCGCCAGCAGCCAAGATGTCCAGGGGGCTAATTCACCCCTCCACTTT. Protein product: CASSQDVQGANSPLHF.